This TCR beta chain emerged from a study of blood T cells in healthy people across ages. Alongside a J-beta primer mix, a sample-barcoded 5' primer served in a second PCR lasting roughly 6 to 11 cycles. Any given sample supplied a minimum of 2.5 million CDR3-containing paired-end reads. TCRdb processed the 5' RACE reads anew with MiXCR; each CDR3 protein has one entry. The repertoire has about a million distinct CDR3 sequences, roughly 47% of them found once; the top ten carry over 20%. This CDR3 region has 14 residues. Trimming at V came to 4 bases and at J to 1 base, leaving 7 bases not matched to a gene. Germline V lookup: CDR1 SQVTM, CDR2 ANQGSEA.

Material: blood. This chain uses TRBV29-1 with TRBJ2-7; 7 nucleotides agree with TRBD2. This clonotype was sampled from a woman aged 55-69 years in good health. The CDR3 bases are TGCAGCGTTGGTTGGCGGGAGTATTCCTACGAGCAGTACTTC. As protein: CSVGWREYSYEQYF.